A single TCR beta chain is shown here with its context. The sample comes from a study of blood T cell repertoires in COVID-19. From germline, CDR1 is SGHAT and CDR2 FQNNGV. V lost 4 bases, J lost 5 bases, and 14 bases lay in between. The CDR3 is 15 amino acids. Original processing notes: Reference gene primer amplification gave nucleated cell count estimates. Clones were sequenced by immunoSEQ multiplex PCR, and TCRdb holds only the in-frame ones, with some missing. Clonal size and the V and J genes are those of that table, whereas D and trimming came from the DNA. This table holds about 310,000 clones, roughly 85% found once.

The chain couples TRBV11-2 to TRBJ1-4; possible D gene TRBD1, 5 bases. This sequence originates from a man younger than 45 who had recovered from COVID-19. The sequenced sample was PBMCs or T cells enriched from blood (not recorded which). The CDR3 protein is CASSSPRGTNEKLFF. In DNA, the CDR3 is TGTGCCAGCAGCTCCCCTCGCGGGACGAATGAAAAACTGTTTTTT.